This T cell receptor beta chain was identified in a study of Graves' ophthalmopathy and Graves' hyperthyroidism. V lost 0 bases and J lost 5, with 11 bases in between. Per germline, CDR1 SGDLS and CDR2 YYNGEE. This CDR3 has 14 amino acids. From RNA, the CDR3 regions of TCR beta chains were amplified and sequenced. First-round RT-PCR with HTBI primers preceded a second-round multiplex PCR. TCRdb used MiXCR to reprocess the multiplex PCR reads, holding one entry per CDR3 protein. This table holds over a million distinct CDR3 sequences, about 38% found once. This clonotype was seen a handful of times. Its matching antigen is unknown. Study-wide points: Among thyroid clonotypes expanded above 0.001 frequency, most also appeared in blood.

The sequenced sample consisted of peripheral blood or thyroid tissue (not recorded which). The clonotype originates from an adult man with Graves' hyperthyroidism. V usage is TRBV9 and J usage is TRBJ1-1; possible D gene TRBD1, 6 bases. For the CDR3, the DNA is TGTGCCAGCAGCGTAGACAGGGACGGAACTGAAGCTTTCTTT. Amino acid sequence: CASSVDRDGTEAFF.